This is a list of T cell receptor beta chains from one sample in a study of OX40 agonist ivuxolimab in advanced cancers. TCRdb's copy holds only in-frame clones and misses some; the assay was immunoSEQ multiplex PCR. Here the sample spans fewer than 85,000 clones, around 93% being singletons. The specimen was CD4+ or CD8+ T cells sorted from blood, collected in a trial of the OX40 agonist ivuxolimab. The receptor set was obtained from an adult with an advanced solid tumor such as melanoma, head and neck, liver or kidney cancer. Each CDR3 is given with its conserved first and last residue. The D gene is left open where the match is weak. Where a row states a size, it is once, few, many or the class of an expanded clone; other rows omit it.

cdr3_aa: CASSADGRGHNEQFF; cdr3_nt: TGTGCCAGCAGCGCGGACGGGCGGGGACACAATGAGCAGTTCTTC; d_call: .; j_call: TRBJ2-1; clone_size: .; v_call: TRBV9
cdr3_aa: CASSTGTGGGETQYF; cdr3_nt: TGTGCCAGCAGTACGGGGACAGGGGGCGGAGAGACCCAGTACTTC; d_call: TRBD1; j_call: TRBJ2-5; clone_size: .; v_call: TRBV6-6
cdr3_aa: CASSSSGLNTEAFF; cdr3_nt: TGTGCCAGCAGCTCCTCAGGCTTGAACACTGAAGCTTTCTTT; d_call: .; j_call: TRBJ1-1; clone_size: once; v_call: TRBV7-3
cdr3_aa: CASSRPVGQGASYEQYF; cdr3_nt: TGTGCCAGCTCCCGACCGGTAGGACAGGGGGCTTCCTACGAGCAGTACTTC; d_call: TRBD1; j_call: TRBJ2-7; clone_size: .; v_call: TRBV18
cdr3_aa: CASSQVDNPYNEQFF; cdr3_nt: TGCGCCAGCAGCCAAGTAGACAATCCCTACAATGAGCAGTTCTTC; d_call: .; j_call: TRBJ2-1; clone_size: .; v_call: TRBV4-3
cdr3_aa: CAISPGDSYEQYF; cdr3_nt: TGTGCCATCAGCCCCGGGGACTCCTACGAGCAGTACTTC; d_call: .; j_call: TRBJ2-7; clone_size: .; v_call: TRBV10-3
cdr3_aa: CASRAGGDHNEQFF; cdr3_nt: TGTGCCAGCAGAGCGGGGGGGGACCACAATGAGCAGTTCTTC; d_call: TRBD2; j_call: TRBJ2-1; clone_size: once; v_call: TRBV4-2
cdr3_aa: CASSGYGYTF; cdr3_nt: TGTGCCAGCTCGGGCTATGGCTACACCTTC; d_call: .; j_call: TRBJ1-2; clone_size: .; v_call: TRBV25-1
cdr3_aa: CASSAGGEQYF; cdr3_nt: TGTGCCAGCAGCGCGGGAGGCGAGCAGTACTTC; d_call: TRBD2; j_call: TRBJ2-7; clone_size: .; v_call: TRBV6-5
cdr3_aa: CASSLIGGQGEAFF; cdr3_nt: TGTGCCAGCAGTTTAATTGGGGGGCAAGGTGAAGCTTTCTTT; d_call: .; j_call: TRBJ1-1; clone_size: .; v_call: TRBV27
cdr3_aa: CASRQGSYGYTF; cdr3_nt: TGTGCCAGCCGACAGGGGAGCTATGGCTACACCTTC; d_call: TRBD1; j_call: TRBJ1-2; clone_size: .; v_call: TRBV27
cdr3_aa: CASSFTRTAYGYTF; cdr3_nt: TGTGCCAGCAGCTTCACTAGAACCGCCTATGGCTACACCTTC; d_call: .; j_call: TRBJ1-2; clone_size: .; v_call: TRBV5-6
cdr3_aa: CASSPETSGGDYEQYF; cdr3_nt: TGTGCCAGCTCACCCGAGACTAGCGGGGGGGACTACGAGCAGTACTTC; d_call: TRBD2; j_call: TRBJ2-7; clone_size: .; v_call: TRBV18
cdr3_aa: CASSDPRRVNQPQHF; cdr3_nt: TGTGCCAGCAGTGACCCCCGAAGGGTGAATCAGCCCCAGCATTTT; d_call: .; j_call: TRBJ1-5; clone_size: .; v_call: TRBV2
cdr3_aa: CASSQDQGQGYNEQFF; cdr3_nt: TGTGCCAGCAGCCAAGATCAGGGCCAGGGCTACAATGAGCAGTTCTTC; d_call: .; j_call: TRBJ2-1; clone_size: .; v_call: TRBV4-2
cdr3_aa: CASSLQGSYEQYF; cdr3_nt: TGCGCCAGCAGCTTGCAGGGGTCCTACGAGCAGTACTTC; d_call: .; j_call: TRBJ2-7; clone_size: .; v_call: TRBV5-1
cdr3_aa: CASSLEDRGTGTEAFF; cdr3_nt: TGTGCCAGCAGCTTAGAGGACAGGGGGACGGGCACTGAAGCTTTCTTT; d_call: TRBD1; j_call: TRBJ1-1; clone_size: .; v_call: TRBV7-2
cdr3_aa: CASSQDRGLGAGELFF; cdr3_nt: TGCGCCAGCAGCCAGGACAGGGGGCTAGGGGCCGGGGAGCTGTTTTTT; d_call: TRBD1; j_call: TRBJ2-2; clone_size: .; v_call: TRBV4-1
cdr3_aa: CASSQVSVRSIGKNIQYF; cdr3_nt: TGCGCCAGCAGCCAAGTCTCGGTCAGGAGTATTGGGAAAAACATTCAGTACTTC; d_call: .; j_call: TRBJ2-4; clone_size: .; v_call: TRBV4-1
cdr3_aa: CASTTGRGGTEAFF; cdr3_nt: TGTGCCAGCACTACAGGGAGGGGAGGAACTGAAGCTTTCTTT; d_call: .; j_call: TRBJ1-1; clone_size: .; v_call: TRBV2
cdr3_aa: CASRGHNGELFF; cdr3_nt: TGTGCCAGCAGGGGGCATAACGGGGAGCTGTTTTTT; d_call: .; j_call: TRBJ2-2; clone_size: .; v_call: TRBV21-1
cdr3_aa: CASSQELGGPAYEQYF; cdr3_nt: TGCGCCAGCAGCCAGGAACTCGGGGGGCCCGCCTACGAGCAGTACTTC; d_call: .; j_call: TRBJ2-7; clone_size: .; v_call: TRBV4-1
cdr3_aa: CATTGGDGYTF; cdr3_nt: TGTGCCACGACAGGGGGCGATGGCTACACCTTC; d_call: TRBD1; j_call: TRBJ1-2; clone_size: .; v_call: TRBV10-3
cdr3_aa: CASVRESGEQCF; cdr3_nt: TGTGCCAGCGTCAGGGAGAGTGGCGAGCAGTGCTTC; d_call: .; j_call: TRBJ2-7; clone_size: .; v_call: TRBV27
cdr3_aa: CASSLGGHYEQYF; cdr3_nt: TGTGCCAGCAGTTTGGGGGGGCACTACGAGCAGTACTTC; d_call: .; j_call: TRBJ2-7; clone_size: .; v_call: TRBV5-4
cdr3_aa: CASSFGGGLYEQYF; cdr3_nt: TGTGCCAGCAGTTTTGGGGGGGGGCTCTACGAGCAGTACTTC; d_call: .; j_call: TRBJ2-7; clone_size: .; v_call: TRBV27
cdr3_aa: CSVDPRHLLYNEQFF; cdr3_nt: TGCAGCGTCGATCCTAGGCATCTTTTGTACAATGAGCAGTTCTTC; d_call: .; j_call: TRBJ2-1; clone_size: .; v_call: TRBV29-1
cdr3_aa: CSVFGTSGGAYNEQFF; cdr3_nt: TGCAGCGTTTTCGGGACTAGCGGGGGGGCCTACAATGAGCAGTTCTTC; d_call: TRBD2; j_call: TRBJ2-1; clone_size: .; v_call: TRBV29-1
cdr3_aa: CASTDRDPSQDEQFF; cdr3_nt: TGTGCCAGCACCGACCGGGACCCTAGTCAGGATGAGCAGTTCTTC; d_call: .; j_call: TRBJ2-1; clone_size: .; v_call: TRBV27
cdr3_aa: CASRTGGGEGDNEQFF; cdr3_nt: TGTGCCAGCAGAACAGGGGGGGGCGAAGGGGACAATGAGCAGTTCTTC; d_call: .; j_call: TRBJ2-1; clone_size: .; v_call: TRBV27
cdr3_aa: CASSLDEGIGETQYF; cdr3_nt: TGTGCTAGCAGCTTAGATGAGGGGATCGGAGAGACCCAGTACTTC; d_call: .; j_call: TRBJ2-5; clone_size: .; v_call: TRBV7-7
cdr3_aa: CASSFEGAYEQYF; cdr3_nt: TGTGCCAGCAGCTTCGAAGGAGCCTACGAGCAGTACTTC; d_call: .; j_call: TRBJ2-7; clone_size: .; v_call: TRBV7-9
cdr3_aa: CASSPSTGESYNEQFF; cdr3_nt: TGTGCCAGCAGTCCATCGACAGGGGAATCCTACAATGAGCAGTTCTTC; d_call: TRBD1; j_call: TRBJ2-1; clone_size: .; v_call: TRBV27
cdr3_aa: CASSLTGVNSPLHF; cdr3_nt: TGCGCCAGCAGCTTAACAGGGGTTAATTCACCCCTCCACTTT; d_call: TRBD1; j_call: TRBJ1-6; clone_size: .; v_call: TRBV5-1
cdr3_aa: CASRRDSNQPQHF; cdr3_nt: TGTGCCAGCAGGAGAGATAGCAATCAGCCCCAGCATTTT; d_call: .; j_call: TRBJ1-5; clone_size: .; v_call: TRBV28
cdr3_aa: CASSFPGGEQYF; cdr3_nt: TGTGCCAGCAGCTTCCCCGGGGGCGAGCAGTACTTC; d_call: .; j_call: TRBJ2-7; clone_size: .; v_call: TRBV11-2
cdr3_aa: CATSGMTEKLFF; cdr3_nt: TGTGCCACCAGCGGAATGACTGAAAAACTGTTTTTT; d_call: .; j_call: TRBJ1-4; clone_size: .; v_call: TRBV15
cdr3_aa: CASSLDEKLFF; cdr3_nt: TGTGCCAGCAGCTTAGATGAAAAACTGTTTTTT; d_call: .; j_call: TRBJ1-4; clone_size: .; v_call: TRBV7-2
cdr3_aa: CASSGPGGDLGGHEQFF; cdr3_nt: TGTGCCAGCAGCGGTCCCGGTGGGGACTTGGGTGGGCATGAGCAGTTCTTC; d_call: .; j_call: TRBJ2-1; clone_size: once; v_call: TRBV9
cdr3_aa: CASSLVLVARLNPSTDTQYF; cdr3_nt: TGCGCCAGCAGCTTGGTTTTGGTCGCTCGCCTAAATCCTAGCACAGATACGCAGTATTTT; d_call: .; j_call: TRBJ2-3; clone_size: .; v_call: TRBV5-1
cdr3_aa: CASSQEFNEQFF; cdr3_nt: TGCGCCAGCAGCCAAGAATTCAATGAGCAGTTCTTC; d_call: .; j_call: TRBJ2-1; clone_size: once; v_call: TRBV4-1
cdr3_aa: CASSSWTGGGETQYF; cdr3_nt: TGTGCCAGCAGCTCTTGGACGGGAGGAGGGGAGACCCAGTACTTC; d_call: TRBD2; j_call: TRBJ2-5; clone_size: .; v_call: TRBV7-9
cdr3_aa: CASSRDREYQPQHF; cdr3_nt: TGTGCCAGTAGTAGGGACAGGGAGTATCAGCCCCAGCATTTT; d_call: TRBD1; j_call: TRBJ1-5; clone_size: .; v_call: TRBV19
cdr3_aa: CASSLVWQGVLETQYF; cdr3_nt: TGTGCCAGCAGCTTGGTCTGGCAGGGGGTTCTCGAGACCCAGTACTTC; d_call: TRBD1; j_call: TRBJ2-5; clone_size: .; v_call: TRBV5-5
cdr3_aa: CASSRPRMTGGAPGELFF; cdr3_nt: TGTGCCAGCAGCCGTCCCCGCATGACAGGGGGCGCGCCCGGGGAGCTGTTTTTT; d_call: TRBD1; j_call: TRBJ2-2; clone_size: .; v_call: TRBV9
cdr3_aa: CASSLASSYEQYF; cdr3_nt: TGTGCCAGCAGCCTTGCGAGCTCCTACGAGCAGTACTTC; d_call: .; j_call: TRBJ2-7; clone_size: .; v_call: TRBV5-8
cdr3_aa: CASSLATGTVSYEQYF; cdr3_nt: TGTGCCAGCAGCTTAGCGACGGGGACCGTCTCCTACGAGCAGTACTTC; d_call: .; j_call: TRBJ2-7; clone_size: .; v_call: TRBV7-9
cdr3_aa: CATYRGGADTQYF; cdr3_nt: TGTGCCACCTACAGGGGTGGTGCAGATACGCAGTATTTT; d_call: TRBD1; j_call: TRBJ2-3; clone_size: .; v_call: TRBV6-5
cdr3_aa: CASSATSNQETQYF; cdr3_nt: TGTGCTAGCAGCGCAACTAGCAACCAAGAGACCCAGTACTTC; d_call: .; j_call: TRBJ2-5; clone_size: .; v_call: TRBV7-7
cdr3_aa: CASSLPDYGYTF; cdr3_nt: TGCGCCAGCAGCCTGCCGGACTATGGCTACACCTTC; d_call: .; j_call: TRBJ1-2; clone_size: .; v_call: TRBV5-1
cdr3_aa: CASSVGGESTEAFF; cdr3_nt: TGCGCCAGCAGTGTCGGGGGGGAAAGTACTGAAGCTTTCTTT; d_call: .; j_call: TRBJ1-1; clone_size: .; v_call: TRBV5-1
cdr3_aa: CASRFIDKGTEQYF; cdr3_nt: TGTGCCAGCAGATTCATTGACAAGGGGACCGAGCAGTACTTC; d_call: .; j_call: TRBJ2-7; clone_size: .; v_call: TRBV27
cdr3_aa: CASSQDRGGDYGYTF; cdr3_nt: TGCGCCAGCAGCCAAGATCGGGGAGGGGACTATGGCTACACCTTC; d_call: .; j_call: TRBJ1-2; clone_size: .; v_call: TRBV4-3